Presented here are 25 T cell receptor beta chains from one specimen sequenced in a study of blood T cell repertoires in COVID-19. This table comes from immunoSEQ multiplex PCR, and its TCRdb copy is limited to in-frame clones, with some not included. The data hold more than 250,000 clones, with around 78% observed a single time. The specimen sequenced was peripheral blood. Every receptor here comes from a man aged 60-69 years who had recovered from COVID-19.

This sequence joins TRBV9 and TRBJ2-7; 8 bases map to TRBD1. CDR1 is SGDLS and CDR2 is YYNGEE in the germline V gene. This CDR3 contains 14 residues. With 0 bases clipped from V and 2 bases from J, the junction kept 1 base outside the gene matches. The CDR3 is CASSVGTGTYEQYF. For the CDR3, the DNA is TGTGCCAGCAGCGTAGGGACAGGGACCTACGAGCAGTACTTC.

V and J are TRBV18 and TRBJ1-3; no clear D gene. The ends were cut back, 1 base at V and 0 bases at J, with 10 bases in the middle. The CDR3 consists of 16 residues. Germline V gene data show CDR1 as KGHSH and CDR2 as LQKENI. The DNA for the CDR3 is TGTGCCAGCTCACCACTTTTTGAGTTCTCTGGAAACACCATATATTTT. Amino acid sequence: CASSPLFEFSGNTIYF.

This sequence joins TRBV24-1 and TRBJ2-1; 9 bases map to TRBD2. Germline V gene sequence: CDR1 KGHDR, CDR2 SFDVKD. After removal of 3 bases from V and 0 bases from J, the junction contained 5 bases not matched to a gene. This CDR3 is 17 amino acids long. The CDR3 region has the DNA TGTGCCACCAGTGATCGTAGCGGGGGTAGCTCCTACAATGAGCAGTTCTTC. This sequence encodes CATSDRSGGSSYNEQFF.

Only a few counts were recorded for this clone. V and J are TRBV5-6 and TRBJ2-2; D may be TRBD2 (6 bases). The germline gives CDR1 SGHDT, CDR2 YYEEEE. The CDR3 contains 14 residues. Trimming removed 2 bases from V and 8 bases from J, with 13 bases in between. The CDR3 DNA is TGTGCCAGCAGCTTTGTGGGTCTAGCGGGGGAGCTGTTTTTT. Translated: CASSFVGLAGELFF.

V usage is TRBV7-2 and J usage is TRBJ2-7, with 9 bases identical to TRBD2. This CDR3 contains 15 residues. Per the germline V gene, CDR1 is SGHTA and CDR2 is FQGNSA. V was clipped by 1 base and J by 4 bases; unmatched bases: 5. The CDR3 bases are TGTGCCAGCAGCTTAGTTAGCGGGAGCGTTTACGAGCAGTACTTC. As protein: CASSLVSGSVYEQYF.

The V gene is TRBV5-1, the J gene TRBJ2-7; TRBD2 matches 9 bases. J lost 3 bases, V lost 0 bases, and 1 base had no gene match. The CDR3 totals 14 residues. Germline CDR1 reads SGHRS; CDR2 reads YFSETQ. The CDR3 DNA follows: TGCGCCAGCAGCTTGGTAGCGGGGGACTACGAGCAGTACTTC. Translating gives CASSLVAGDYEQYF.

The chain couples TRBV30 to TRBJ2-3; 7 positions agree with TRBD2. V dropped 0 bases and J dropped 1; count of bases not matched to a gene: 1. Germline V gives CDR1 GTSNPN, CDR2 SVGIG (reference sequence). The CDR3 loop spans 14 amino acids. The chain's CDR3 is CAWSVRGGTDTQYF. CDR3 nucleotides: TGTGCCTGGAGTGTACGGGGGGGCACAGATACGCAGTATTTT.

J is TRBJ2-3 and V is TRBV6-2 or TRBV6-3, with no clear D. V was shortened by 2 bases and J by 5 bases, with 11 bases between the two germline ends. The V gene's germline CDR1 is MNHEY and CDR2 SVGEGT. This CDR3 comprises 14 residues. The CDR3 nucleotides are TGTGCCAGCAGTTACAGGAGCCGTGGAGATACGCAGTATTTT. Protein sequence: CASSYRSRGDTQYF.

The chain combines TRBV11-2 with TRBJ2-2; D not certain. Germline CDR1 reads SGHAT; CDR2 reads FQNNGV. CDR3 length equals 14 residues. V was cut by 5 bases and J by 0 bases, with 7 bases left in between. The CDR3 DNA reads as TGTGCCAGCAGCGTCAAATCGAACACCGGGGAGCTGTTTTTT. This codes for CASSVKSNTGELFF.

The gene calls are TRBV5-5 and TRBJ2-1; TRBD1 aligns across 9 bases. CDR3 length: 15 residues. The V gene's germline CDR1 is SGHKS and CDR2 YYEKEE (reference sequence). The V segment lost 4 bases and the J segment 6 bases; nucleotides outside the gene matches: 8. In nucleotides, the CDR3 is TGTGCCAGCAGCCTCGCGGGACAGGGAGGCAATGAGCAGTTCTTC. It translates to CASSLAGQGGNEQFF. Combining the CDR3 with reference TRBV5-5 and TRBJ2-1 gives the whole variable domain DAGVTQSPTHLIKTRGQQVTLRCSPISGHKSVSWYQQVLGQGPQFIFQYYEKEERGRGNFPDRFSARQFPNYSSELNVNALLLGDSALYLCASSLAGQGGNEQFFGPGTRLTVL.

This clone was seen only once. The chain uses TRBV7-3 and TRBJ1-6; 11 bases agree with TRBD1. CDR3 length: 14 residues. J lost 10 bases, V lost 5 bases, and 4 bases had no gene match. Germline CDR1 SGHTA, CDR2 FQGTGA. As DNA, the CDR3 is TGTGCCAGCAGCAACGGACAGGGGGCCTCACCCCTCCACTTT. Protein: CASSNGQGASPLHF.

DNA for the CDR3: TGCGCCAGCAGCCAAGTTGTAGCGGGAGGGAGGAGCTCCTACAATGAGCAGTTCTTC. It codes for CASSQVVAGGRSSYNEQFF. This rearrangement joins TRBV4-1 to TRBJ2-1; 11 bases are a match to TRBD2. This CDR3 contains 19 residues. V was clipped by 1 base and J by 0 bases; unmatched bases: 8. Germline V gene lookup returns CDR1 MGHRA and CDR2 YSYEKL.

The chain recombines TRBV19 with TRBJ2-2; the match to TRBD2 covers 9 bases. V lost 6 bases to trimming and J lost 3 bases; unmatched junction nucleotides: 11. CDR3 length: 17 residues. Germline lookup yields CDR1 LNHDA and CDR2 SQIVND (reference sequence). The CDR3 sequence is CASSLGGLAGHTGELFF. CDR3 in DNA: TGTGCCAGTAGCTTGGGCGGGCTAGCGGGGCACACCGGGGAGCTGTTTTTT.

The CDR3 spells CASSIAGQGHSPLHF. The CDR3 nucleotides read TGTGCCAGTAGTATAGCGGGACAGGGTCATTCACCCCTCCACTTT. The V and J genes are TRBV19 and TRBJ1-6, with 9 bases identical to TRBD1. Germline V gene sequence: CDR1 LNHDA, CDR2 SQIVND (reference sequence). There are 15 residues in the CDR3. Trimming cost V 1 base and J 8 bases; bases outside gene matches: 3.

This sequence joins TRBV28 and TRBJ2-1, with 8 bases matching TRBD2. This CDR3 is 15 amino acids long. V dropped 3 bases and J dropped 4; count of bases not matched to a gene: 5. CDR1 and CDR2 (germline): MDHEN, SYDVKM. The CDR3 DNA sequence: TGTGCCAGCAGTTTGGCGGGGGGACTTTACAATGAGCAGTTCTTC. Its protein product is CASSLAGGLYNEQFF.

The chain is built from TRBV10-3 and TRBJ2-7, with 14 bases lining up with TRBD2. The ends lost 6 bases at V and 6 bases at J; junction bases unmatched: 1. Germline assignment: CDR1 ENHRY and CDR2 SYGVKD. This CDR3 is built from 13 residues. CDR3 sequence (DNA): TGTGCCATCAGGGGACTAGCGGGAGCCGAGCAGTACTTC. It translates to CAIRGLAGAEQYF.

The V call is TRBV3-1 (or the pseudogene TRBV3-2), the J call TRBJ2-5; 7 bases map to TRBD2. This CDR3 spans 15 amino acids. CDR1 and CDR2 (germline): LGHDT, YNNKEL (reference sequence). J lost 4 bases, V lost 2 bases, and 7 bases had no gene match. CDR3 residues: CASSQTTSPRETQYF. The CDR3 nucleotides read TGTGCCAGCAGCCAAACGACTAGCCCTAGAGAGACCCAGTACTTC.

The V and J genes are TRBV27 and TRBJ2-1; TRBD1 matches at 10 bases. J was trimmed by 0 bases and V by 5 bases; bases with no gene match: 4. This CDR3 comprises 16 residues. CDR1 MNHEY and CDR2 SMNVEV come from the germline V gene (reference sequence). The DNA of the CDR3 is TGTGCCAGCAGTCCCCGACAGGGGGCCTCCTACAATGAGCAGTTCTTC. It encodes CASSPRQGASYNEQFF.

CDR3 sequence (DNA): TGTGCCAGCAGCTCCGCTGGGACAGTCTCCTACGAGCAGTACTTC. This encodes CASSSAGTVSYEQYF. The chain uses TRBV28 and TRBJ2-7; 7 bases line up with TRBD1. CDR1 is MDHEN and CDR2 is SYDVKM in the germline V gene. This CDR3 is 15 amino acids long. With 6 bases clipped from V and 0 bases from J, the junction kept 8 bases outside the gene matches.

The genes are TRBV30 and TRBJ1-2; 7 bases align to TRBD1. Germline trimming cut 0 bases from V and 4 bases from J; bases unmatched to any gene: 5. This CDR3 has 14 residues. From germline, CDR1 is GTSNPN and CDR2 SVGIG (reference sequence). The CDR3 region is CAWSVKGAGYGYTF. The CDR3 DNA reads TGTGCCTGGAGTGTAAAGGGGGCTGGCTATGGCTACACCTTC.

V is TRBV21-1 and J is TRBJ2-1; the DNA was not used to check the table's D call, TRBD2. TRBV21-1 has pseudogene status. This CDR3 region has 14 residues. Here the CDR3 DNA reads TGTGCCAGCAGCAAAGATAACGGGAGGAATGAGCAGTTCTTC. Residues: CASSKDNGRNEQFF.

J is TRBJ2-2 and V is TRBV7-3; 7 bases align to TRBD2. In germline, CDR1 is SGHTA, CDR2 FQGTGA. The CDR3 loop spans 16 amino acids. The J segment lost 0 bases and the V segment lost 6 bases, leaving 7 bases of the junction unmatched. As DNA, the CDR3 is TGTGCCAGCAGTCCAGTCGGGGGGTCGAACACCGGGGAGCTGTTTTTT. Protein sequence: CASSPVGGSNTGELFF.

The chain uses TRBV27 and TRBJ1-2, with D possibly matching TRBD1 (5 bases). The germline CDR1 and CDR2 sequences are MNHEY and SMNVEV (reference sequence). The CDR3 contains 15 residues. Trimming cost V 8 bases and J 4 bases, with 20 bases left between them. The CDR3 DNA reads as TGTGCCAGCCTCTTACGGGCAGGGTTGTTCTATGGCTACACCTTC. Residues: CASLLRAGLFYGYTF.

The J gene is TRBJ1-2, the V gene TRBV28; the D gene is possibly TRBD1 (5 bases). CDR1 is MDHEN, CDR2 SYDVKM, per germline. The V end lost 6 bases, the J end lost 4 bases, and 12 bases lay between the germline ends. The CDR3 consists of 13 residues. The CDR3: CASSPTTVYGYTF. CDR3 coding DNA: TGTGCCAGCAGCCCAACGACAGTCTATGGCTACACCTTC.

V and J are TRBV19 and TRBJ1-5, with D hard to call. The V gene's germline CDR1 is LNHDA and CDR2 SQIVND (reference sequence). The CDR3 spans 13 residues. V gave up 4 bases and J gave up 3 bases, with 7 bases separating them. The CDR3 region has the DNA TGTGCCAGTAGTAGCGGATACAATCAGCCCCAGCATTTT. Amino acid sequence: CASSSGYNQPQHF.